This T cell receptor beta chain comes out of a study of blood T cells in healthy people across ages. Study-level points and caveats: Diversity estimates from one million T cells were considered underestimates.

In this sample, this clonotype turned up many times. Its antigen is unknown. V was shortened by 5 bases and J by 5 bases, with 16 bases between the two germline ends. Germline CDR1 SGHTA, CDR2 FQGNSA. The CDR3 covers 14 residues. Sample-barcoded 5' priming and a J-beta primer mix drove a second PCR of 7 to 11 cycles. One entry per CDR3 protein results from TCRdb running MiXCR on the 5' RACE reads. The sample includes 600,000 or so distinct CDR3 sequences, about 30% seen only once; the top ten take 15% to 17%. The sequenced sample consisted of blood. The chain carries TRBV7-2 and TRBJ2-7; a weak D match, TRBD2 (6 bases). The origin of this receptor is a woman of 80 years or more in good health. The CDR3 loop is CASSVTSLVHEQYF. CDR3 nucleotide sequence: TGTGCCAGCAGCGTGACTAGTCTGGTCCACGAGCAGTACTTC.